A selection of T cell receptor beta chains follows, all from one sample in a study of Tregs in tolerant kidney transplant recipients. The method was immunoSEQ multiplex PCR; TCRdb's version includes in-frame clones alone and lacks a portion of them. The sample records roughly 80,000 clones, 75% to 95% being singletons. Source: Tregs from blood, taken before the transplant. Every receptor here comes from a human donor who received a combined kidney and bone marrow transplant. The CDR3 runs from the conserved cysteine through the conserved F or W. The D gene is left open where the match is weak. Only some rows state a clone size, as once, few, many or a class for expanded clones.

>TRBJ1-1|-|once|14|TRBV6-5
CASSTRHDRPEAFF
TGTGCCAGCAGTACCCGACACGACAGGCCAGAAGCTTTCTTT
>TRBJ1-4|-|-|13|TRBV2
CASSESSREKLFF
TGTGCCAGCAGTGAGTCGAGTCGCGAAAAACTGTTTTTT
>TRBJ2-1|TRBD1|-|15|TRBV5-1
CASSLEDRTYNEQFF
TGCGCCAGCAGCTTGGAGGACAGGACCTACAATGAGCAGTTCTTC
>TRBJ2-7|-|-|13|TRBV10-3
CAISAGTSYEQYF
TGTGCCATCAGTGCCGGGACTTCCTACGAGCAGTACTTC
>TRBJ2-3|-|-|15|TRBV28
CASSYPGPSTDTQYF
TGTGCCAGCAGTTATCCCGGACCAAGCACAGATACGCAGTATTTT
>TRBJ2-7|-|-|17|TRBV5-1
CASSLARTAAAPYEQYF
TGCGCCAGCAGCTTGGCCAGGACGGCAGCAGCACCCTACGAGCAGTACTTC
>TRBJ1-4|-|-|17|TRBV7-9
CASSLLPPDRDNEKLFF
TGTGCCAGCAGCTTACTCCCCCCGGACAGAGATAATGAAAAACTGTTTTTT
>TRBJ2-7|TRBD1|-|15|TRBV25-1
CASNDRTGGFYEQYF
TGTGCCAGCAACGATAGGACAGGGGGCTTCTACGAGCAGTACTTC
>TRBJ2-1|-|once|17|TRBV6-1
CASSEEVVGTAYNEQFF
TGTGCCAGCAGTGAAGAGGTCGTAGGGACTGCCTACAATGAGCAGTTCTTC
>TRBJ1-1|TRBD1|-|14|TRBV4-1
CASSVTQGVVEAFF
TGCGCCAGCAGCGTGACACAGGGGGTGGTTGAAGCTTTCTTT
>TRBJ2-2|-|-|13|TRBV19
CASSIGPPGELFF
TGTGCCAGTAGTATAGGGCCCCCCGGGGAGCTGTTTTTT
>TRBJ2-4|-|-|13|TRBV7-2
CASSLRRGDIQYF
TGTGCCAGCAGTCTTAGACGGGGTGACATTCAGTACTTC
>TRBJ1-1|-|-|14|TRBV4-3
CASSQEGGNTEAFF
TGCGCCAGCAGCCAAGAAGGGGGGAACACTGAAGCTTTCTTT
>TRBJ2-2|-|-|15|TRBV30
CAWSVRQALTGELFF
TGTGCCTGGAGTGTACGACAGGCTCTCACCGGGGAGCTGTTTTTT
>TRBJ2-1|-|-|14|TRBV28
CASSFPGRLNEQFF
TGTGCCAGCAGTTTTCCGGGCAGACTGAATGAGCAGTTCTTC
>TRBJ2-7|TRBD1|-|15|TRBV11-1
CASSTGAGIPYEQYF
TGTGCCAGCAGTACAGGGGCCGGGATCCCCTACGAGCAGTACTTC
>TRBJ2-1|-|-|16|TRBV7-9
CASSATGLSRYNEQFF
TGTGCCAGCAGCGCAACAGGACTGTCAAGGTACAATGAGCAGTTCTTC
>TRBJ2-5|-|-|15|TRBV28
CASSPTSMGPETQYF
TGTGCCAGCAGTCCTACTAGTATGGGACCGGAGACCCAGTACTTC
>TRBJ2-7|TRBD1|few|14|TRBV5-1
CASSWGTASYEQYF
TGCGCCAGCAGCTGGGGGACAGCCTCCTACGAGCAGTACTTC
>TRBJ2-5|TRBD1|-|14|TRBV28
CASSEGTGLETQYF
TGTGCCAGCAGTGAGGGGACAGGGTTGGAGACCCAGTACTTC
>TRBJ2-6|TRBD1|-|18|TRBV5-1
CASSLTTGGVSGANVLTF
TGCGCCAGCAGCTTGACTACAGGGGGCGTTAGTGGGGCCAACGTCCTGACTTTC
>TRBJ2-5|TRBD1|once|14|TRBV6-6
CASSYRTGEETQYF
TGTGCCAGCAGTTATCGAACAGGGGAAGAGACCCAGTACTTC
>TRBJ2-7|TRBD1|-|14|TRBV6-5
CASGTGANSYEQYF
TGTGCCAGCGGCACAGGGGCTAACTCCTACGAGCAGTACTTC